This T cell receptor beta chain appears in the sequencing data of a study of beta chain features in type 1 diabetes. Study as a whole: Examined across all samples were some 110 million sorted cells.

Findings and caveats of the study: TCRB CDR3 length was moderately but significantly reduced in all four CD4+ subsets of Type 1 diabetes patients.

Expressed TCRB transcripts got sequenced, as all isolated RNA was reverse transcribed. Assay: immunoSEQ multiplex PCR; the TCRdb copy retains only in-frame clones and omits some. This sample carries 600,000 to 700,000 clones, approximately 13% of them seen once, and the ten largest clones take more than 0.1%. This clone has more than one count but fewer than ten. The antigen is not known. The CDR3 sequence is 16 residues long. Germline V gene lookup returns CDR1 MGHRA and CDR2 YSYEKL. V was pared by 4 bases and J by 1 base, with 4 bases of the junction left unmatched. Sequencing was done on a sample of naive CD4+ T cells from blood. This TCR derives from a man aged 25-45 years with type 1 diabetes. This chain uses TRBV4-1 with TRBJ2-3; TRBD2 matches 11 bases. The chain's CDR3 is CASSRVTSGGTDTQYF. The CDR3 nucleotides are TGCGCCAGCAGCCGCGTGACTAGCGGGGGCACAGATACGCAGTATTTT.